This T cell receptor (beta chain) was sequenced in a study of blood T cells in healthy people across ages. A few counts support this clonotype. With a J-beta primer mix and a sample-barcoded 5' primer, a second PCR ran about 7 to 12 cycles. TCRdb re-analysed the 5' RACE reads in MiXCR, keeping a single row per CDR3 protein. This sample has 1.4 million to 1.5 million distinct CDR3 sequences; approximately 40% occur once, and the top ten carry 7.9%. Sequences were obtained from blood. This receptor was taken from a woman aged 18-29 years in good health.

CDR3 loop: CASSPPAPLRRPGETDTQYF. CDR3 sequence (DNA): TGTGCCAGCTCACCACCAGCCCCACTCAGGAGGCCAGGGGAGACAGATACGCAGTATTTT. The V gene is TRBV18, the J gene TRBJ2-3, with D maybe TRBD1 (6 bases). The CDR3 spans 20 residues. Trimming left V 0 bases short and J 3 bases short, with 25 bases between. The germline V gene has CDR1 KGHSH and CDR2 LQKENI.